This T cell receptor beta chain was identified in a study of cytomegalovirus exposure and HLA in healthy donors. Looked up from germline, CDR1 is SGHTS and CDR2 is YDEGEE. The V segment lost 4 bases and the J segment 7 bases; nucleotides outside the gene matches: 4. The CDR3 length is 15 residues. A multiplex PCR was run with 60 Vbeta primers and 13 Jbeta primers. Assay: immunoSEQ multiplex PCR; the TCRdb copy retains only in-frame clones and omits some. The repertoire includes under 200,000 clones, around four fifths of them detected once, and 1.3% sits in the top ten. About this clone: As yet, its antigen is unknown.

Study results and caveats: Later on, a genetic analysis was performed. It linked a missense variant in DCLRE1C with V- and J-gene trimming of TCR beta.

Material for sequencing was PBMCs. The V call is TRBV5-8, the J call TRBJ2-1; 14 bases line up with TRBD2. This sequence was found in a man under 40 in good health and CMV-seronegative. In nucleotides, the CDR3 is TGTGCCAGCAGCCGGCGACTAGCGGGAGGGAATGAGCAGTTCTTC. Residues: CASSRRLAGGNEQFF. The full variable domain, with the rest looked up from reference TRBV5-8 and TRBJ2-1, is EAGVTQSPTHLIKTRGQQATLRCSPISGHTSVYWYQQALGLGLQFLLWYDEGEERNRGNFPPRFSGRQFPNYSSELNVNALELEDSALYLCASSRRLAGGNEQFFGPGTRLTVL.